These 7 T cell receptor beta chains were all obtained from the same sample, sequenced in a study of T cell responses to AZD1222 COVID-19 vaccine. The method was immunoSEQ multiplex PCR; TCRdb's version includes in-frame clones alone and lacks a portion of them. The table has about 140,000 clones, about 89% seen once. Sequencing was performed on peripheral blood, taken on day 0 of AZD1222 vaccination. The receptors stem from an adult in good health.

J is TRBJ1-5 and V is TRBV19, with 9 bases aligning to TRBD1. CDR3 length: 15 amino acids. J was trimmed by 4 bases and V by 9 bases; bases with no gene match: 10. The germline V gene encodes CDR1 LNHDA and CDR2 SQIVND (reference sequence). The CDR3 sequence: CASNPGTGSNQPQHF. The CDR3 region has the DNA TGTGCCAGCAACCCCGGGACAGGGAGTAATCAGCCCCAGCATTTT.

Written as DNA, the CDR3 is TGTGCCAGCAGTTACCCGACTAGCATCTACGAGCAGTACTTC. Translation gives CASSYPTSIYEQYF. The chain joins TRBV6-6 to TRBJ2-7; 7 bases line up with TRBD2. J was trimmed by 3 bases and V by 2 bases; bases with no gene match: 4. The CDR3 is made up of 14 amino acids. Germline-derived CDR1 and CDR2 are MNHNY and SVGAGI (reference sequence).

The V and J genes are TRBV18 and TRBJ1-1, with D possibly being TRBD1 (6 bases). CDR1 and CDR2 from the germline V gene are KGHSH and LQKENI. The germline V and J ends were trimmed by 2 bases and 2 bases, with 15 bases remaining between them. The CDR3 loop spans 16 amino acids. This chain's CDR3 is CASSPSTGRRNTEAFF. The CDR3 DNA follows: TGTGCCAGCTCACCAAGCACAGGGAGAAGAAACACTGAAGCTTTCTTT.

V and J are TRBV21-1 and TRBJ1-4; TRBD1, as called in the table, went unchecked against the DNA. TRBV21-1 is a pseudogene segment. The CDR3 runs to 14 residues. Here the CDR3 reads CASRDREGYEKLFF. For the CDR3, the DNA is TGTGCCAGCAGGGACAGGGAGGGGTATGAAAAACTGTTTTTT.

V and J are TRBV6-5 and TRBJ2-7; 9 nucleotides match TRBD1. V lost 10 bases to trimming and J lost 5 bases; unmatched junction nucleotides: 9. This CDR3 is 13 amino acids long. CDR1 is MNHEY, CDR2 SVGAGI, per germline. In nucleotides, the CDR3 is TGTGCCATCACGGACAGGGGCGGCAACGAGCAGTACTTC. It encodes CAITDRGGNEQYF.

For the CDR3, the DNA is TGTGCCAGCAGCCAAGATTGGGGCAACACTGAAGCTTTCTTT. This codes for CASSQDWGNTEAFF. The V call is TRBV4-2, the J call TRBJ1-1; TRBD1 is a possible D gene (5 bases). The CDR3 is 14 residues long. V was pared by 0 bases and J by 2 bases, with 7 bases between. CDR1 and CDR2 from the germline V gene are LGHNA and YNFKEQ.

The genes are TRBV9 and TRBJ1-1, with TRBD1 as a possible D gene (5 bases). Germline values: CDR1 SGDLS, CDR2 YYNGEE. The CDR3 sequence is 16 residues long. Trimming cost V 0 bases and J 1 base, with 13 bases left between them. In nucleotides, the CDR3 is TGTGCCAGCAGCGTAGGGAGGGGAATGACGAACACTGAAGCTTTCTTT. The encoded protein is CASSVGRGMTNTEAFF.